This T cell receptor (beta chain) is from a study of cytomegalovirus exposure and HLA in healthy donors. V lost 10 bases, J lost 2 bases, and 15 bases lay in between. This CDR3 has 13 amino acids. CDR1 and CDR2 (germline): LNHDA, SQIVND (reference sequence). Use of 60 Vbeta and 13 Jbeta primers characterized the PCR. In the source study's methods: Later, an analysis found tens of millions of unique TCR beta chains, and 10 million to 11 million of these were shared. Assay: immunoSEQ multiplex PCR; the TCRdb copy retains only in-frame clones and omits some. Clonal size and the V and J genes are those of that table, whereas D and trimming came from the DNA. The sample shows under 200,000 clones, around 83% of them seen only once.

V gene TRBV19 combines with J gene TRBJ2-7, with D maybe TRBD1 (6 bases). This TCR was sampled from a male donor in good health and CMV-seropositive. Input material: PBMCs. The DNA of the CDR3 is TGTGCCACTACCTCGGGACACCCCTACGAGCAGTACTTC. This translates into CATTSGHPYEQYF.